This T cell receptor (beta chain) is drawn from a study of T cells in Graves' hyperthyroidism and ophthalmopathy (dated by TCRdb to 2018 to 2020). Concerning the study at large: Peripheral blood samples were taken at the time of initial diagnosis, prior to any treatment. A discovery cohort of about a hundred patients, approximately 44 with Graves' ophthalmopathy and 55 to 60 with stable Graves' hyperthyroidism, was used to find distinguishing TCR V-J signatures. The roughly 91 discovery patients were randomly divided into training and test sets at a 7:3 ratio. TCR Vbeta CDR3 sequencing of 130 to 150 peripheral blood samples (fewer than 45 ophthalmopathy, about 74 hyperthyroidism and around 17 progressor patients) is reported in the paper. Prospective prediction of ophthalmopathy was tested in an independent validation cohort consisting of some 19 hyperthyroidism patients and 17 patients who later progressed to ophthalmopathy. Following sampling, methimazole starting at 30 mg daily was given to hyperthyroidism patients, and high-dose intravenous methylprednisolone was given to ophthalmopathy patients. The study also compared thyroid tissue and blood T-cell repertoires from roughly six Graves' hyperthyroidism patients. Beyond this particular receptor, the publication reports: Blood samples also contained most of the expanded thyroid clonotypes (frequency above 0.001), which suggests that blood repertoires may reflect thyroid immune responses. In validation, progression to ophthalmopathy was predicted by the model with 70.59% sensitivity and 72% to 85% specificity, a median of roughly 6.4 months before onset. Sample size was not statistically predetermined, and investigators were not blinded to group allocation. Ophthalmopathy was separated from stable hyperthyroidism by a 13 V-J signature model, with about 88% sensitivity and about 81% specificity obtained in cross-validation and 80%/75% obtained in testing.

Moderately to severely active disease, a Clinical Activity Score of at least 3, a NOSPECS grade of at least 4, and a duration under 3 months were present in ophthalmopathy patients. The study excluded patients with uncontrolled infections, other autoimmune diseases, pregnancy or lactation. Clinical symptoms, serum thyroxine and TRAb, thyroid ultrasound, and orbital computed tomography formed the basis for the diagnoses. PBMCs were isolated from approximately 10 ml of fresh peripheral blood by Ficoll-Paque density gradient centrifugation. Total RNA was extracted using Trizol reagent, and RNA quality was assessed on an Agilent 2100 Bioanalyzer. In this sample, this clonotype turned up many times. Its antigen has not been determined. Per-nucleotide qualities are absent, and no much larger clonotype sits a single base away. Reading the germline V gene gives CDR1 ENHRY and CDR2 SYGVKD. The V end loses 3 bases and the J end loses 9 bases, and a stretch of 15 bases separates them. The CDR3, from cysteine to phenylalanine, totals 14 residues. The only DNA kept is the CDR3, 42 bases in frame from the first base.

TCR beta CDR3 regions were amplified from RNA transcripts. The TCR CDR3 was subjected to a first round of RT-PCR using the HTBI primer set and the Qiagen OneStep RT-PCR kit. Libraries were constructed in a second round of multiplex PCR, after which size selection and purification were carried out. Sequencing of the libraries was done on an Illumina HiSeq2000 using paired-end 100 bp reads. Turning to the authors' computational methods: SOAPnuke was used to process the raw data, removing reads that contained adapters or uncalled bases, had a mean Phred below 15, or lacked an exact match to the constant primer or identifier. COPE v1.2.5 was used to merge the high-quality paired reads, and each unique nucleotide sequence was defined as a clonotype. Clonotypes were aligned to IMGT TRBV, TRBD and TRBJ reference segments using MiTCR v1.1. The analysis included only V-J combinations with a frequency above 0.0001, which together covered approximately 99% of the repertoires. A TCS score was defined as the ratio between F50 (clonal expansion) and ExV (chaos), using BLOSUM62-based TCRdist between CDR3 peptides within each V-J. Welch's t-statistics and random forest reduced fewer than 600 V-J features to around 14, which were used in a naive Bayes classifier (R e1071). Through fastp at Q25 and MiXCR, TCRdb rebuilt clones from the public reads, retaining in-frame beta chains. Identical CDR3 protein sequences are pooled into one entry, listed with their most common genes and DNA. These V and J calls derive from TCRdb rather than the authors' analysis. Recorded for this sample are 400,000 to 550,000 distinct CDR3 sequences; approximately 25% of them occurred a single time. In total, the top ten clones hold around 11% of the sample.

This receptor was identified in a woman aged 30 to 39 with Graves' ophthalmopathy. The chain employs TRBV10-3 and TRBJ1-5, with TRBD1 perhaps the D gene, on 5 matching bases. Sample: blood. The CDR3 amino acid sequence is: CAISESGIGAPQHF. The sequenced DNA: TGTGCCATCAGTGAATCAGGGATTGGGGCGCCCCAGCATTTT.